This entry lists 30 T cell receptor beta chains sequenced from one sample in a study of CD8+ T cells in alopecia areata. Extraction of RNA preceded its reverse transcription into cDNA, which served as the sequencing template. The repertoire was sequenced with immunoSEQ multiplex PCR; TCRdb's copy has only in-frame clones and lacks some. The data show 140,000 to 150,000 clones, with approximately 65% seen just once and roughly a third held by the top ten. Input material: CD8+ T cells sorted from blood. The receptors shown here come from a human donor in good health.

This chain connects TRBV4-1 to TRBJ2-1, with TRBD1 as a possible D gene (5 bases). Germline lookup yields CDR1 MGHRA and CDR2 YSYEKL. This CDR3 has 15 amino acids. Trimming took 2 bases from V and 8 from J, leaving 16 bases between them. This CDR3 is CASSQLLRGVDEQFF. The CDR3 DNA reads TGCGCCAGCAGCCAACTACTAAGGGGCGTCGATGAGCAGTTCTTC.

The rearrangement links TRBV5-6 to TRBJ2-3; D is unclear. The germline V gene encodes CDR1 SGHDT and CDR2 YYEEEE. The CDR3 runs to 12 residues. V dropped 4 bases and J dropped 4 bases, with 7 bases sitting between them. In DNA form, the CDR3 reads TGTGCCAGCAGCATCACCCCAGATACGCAGTATTTT. It encodes CASSITPDTQYF.

This clone has more than one count but fewer than ten. The chain has TRBV29-1 and TRBJ2-3; no firm D call. The V and J ends lost 6 bases and 1 base respectively, with 17 bases between them. Germline CDR1 reads SQVTM; CDR2 reads ANQGSEA. The CDR3 has 15 amino acids. In DNA, the CDR3 is TGCAGCGTATGGGCCTCCAGGATGGGCACAGATACGCAGTATTTT. Its protein is CSVWASRMGTDTQYF.

The rearrangement links TRBV4-1 to TRBJ2-7; 10 bases agree with TRBD2. V was pared by 0 bases and J by 1 base, with 6 bases of the junction left unmatched. The germline CDR1 and CDR2 sequences are MGHRA and YSYEKL. This CDR3 has 17 residues. The CDR3 nucleotides are TGCGCCAGCAGCCAAGAGAACGGACTAGCGGTATCCTACGAGCAGTACTTC. Translation gives CASSQENGLAVSYEQYF.

The gene calls are TRBV13 and TRBJ2-5; D unresolved. V lost 2 bases, J lost 1 base, and 5 bases lay in between. This CDR3 contains 13 residues. In germline, CDR1 is PRHDT, CDR2 FYEKMQ (reference sequence). The chain's CDR3 is CASSLISQETQYF. The CDR3, as DNA: TGTGCCAGCAGCTTAATAAGCCAAGAGACCCAGTACTTC.

The CDR3 nucleotides are TGTGCCTGGGCTGGGGTCTTGTCCGGTGAGCAGTTCTTC. Residues: CAWAGVLSGEQFF. This chain uses TRBV30 with TRBJ2-1; D ambiguous. The CDR3 covers 13 residues. Germline V lookup: CDR1 GTSNPN, CDR2 SVGIG (reference sequence). V was pared by 5 bases and J by 9 bases, with 17 bases between.

Comment on this clone: One junction end disagrees with the germline gene, perhaps due to a read error. V and J are TRBV20-1 and TRBJ2-7; a possible D gene is TRBD1 (6 bases). The CDR3 totals 11 residues. In germline, CDR1 is DFQATT, CDR2 SNEGSKA (reference sequence). The CDR3 bases are TGCAGTGCTAGAGAAAGGGGGTTGGTCGGCTTC. Translated: CSARERGLVGF.

With regard to this clone: The sample carries other DNA sequences with the same CDR3. The rearrangement joins TRBV9 to TRBJ1-2; possibly TRBD1 for D (6 bases). Germline V gives CDR1 SGDLS, CDR2 YYNGEE. The CDR3 contains 12 residues. The V end was cut by 3 bases, the J end by 5 bases, with 8 bases between. CDR3 coding DNA: TGTGCCAGCAGCGCAGGGGTTTATGGCTACACCTTC. Its protein is CASSAGVYGYTF.

This clone was seen a few times. The rearrangement joins TRBV29-1 to TRBJ1-1; D perhaps matches TRBD1 (5 bases). From germline, CDR1 is SQVTM and CDR2 ANQGSEA. V was cut by 7 bases and J by 1 base, with 7 bases left in between. The CDR3 is 11 residues long. CDR3 sequence: CSGGTNTEAFF. In nucleotides, the CDR3 is TGCAGCGGCGGGACGAACACTGAAGCTTTCTTT. The full variable domain, with the rest looked up from reference TRBV29-1 and TRBJ1-1, is SAVISQKPSRDICQRGTSLTIQCQVDSQVTMMFWYRQQPGQSLTLIATANQGSEATYESGFVIDKFPISRPNLTFSTLTVSNMSPEDSSIYLCSGGTNTEAFFGQGTRLTVV.

This chain joins TRBV9 and TRBJ2-7; D possibly corresponds to TRBD2 (5 bases). The CDR3 loop spans 12 amino acids. V was trimmed by 2 bases and J by 3 bases, leaving 6 bases between them. Germline CDR1 SGDLS, CDR2 YYNGEE. The CDR3 spells CASSVSDYEQYF. The DNA for the CDR3 is TGTGCCAGCAGCGTTAGCGACTACGAGCAGTACTTC.

The J gene is TRBJ1-1, the V gene TRBV5-1; tentatively, D is TRBD1 (5 bases). Germline-derived CDR1 and CDR2 are SGHRS and YFSETQ. The CDR3 contains 13 residues. V was clipped by 3 bases and J by 4 bases, with 10 bases between them. The CDR3 nucleotides are TGCGCCAGCAGCTCCACAGGTTCCACTGAAGCTTTCTTT. Its translation is CASSSTGSTEAFF.

This clone was found once. The chain employs TRBV27 and TRBJ2-2; 8 bases line up with TRBD2. The CDR3 totals 15 residues. In germline, CDR1 is MNHEY, CDR2 SMNVEV (reference sequence). V shed 8 bases and J 2 bases; nucleotides not matched to a gene: 7. CDR3 bases: TGTGCCAGCGGGGGACTAGTGCCAAACACCGGGGAGCTGTTTTTT. Protein: CASGGLVPNTGELFF.

This clone was seen a few times. The DNA for the CDR3 is TGTGCCACCAGCAGAGATCCCCCGGGGACTAGGTCCACAGATACGCAGTATTTT. Its protein product is CATSRDPPGTRSTDTQYF. This chain links TRBV15 with TRBJ2-3; 8 bases align to TRBD2. The germline V gene encodes CDR1 LNHNV and CDR2 YYDKDF (reference sequence). V lost 0 bases, J lost 2 bases, and 10 bases stayed unmatched. This CDR3 spans 18 amino acids.

This chain links TRBV7-9 with TRBJ2-2; 8 nucleotides line up with TRBD1. V lost 4 bases to trimming and J lost 3 bases; unmatched junction nucleotides: 4. Germline loops: CDR1 SEHNR, CDR2 FQNEAQ (reference sequence). The CDR3 covers 15 residues. CDR3 bases: TGTGCCAGCAGCTCCCGGACAGGGCACACCGGGGAGCTGTTTTTT. Translated, it gives CASSSRTGHTGELFF.

The CDR3 nucleotides read TGTGCCATCATAAGAGGCAATGAGCAGTTCTTC. Its protein is CAIIRGNEQFF. The chain recombines TRBV27 with TRBJ2-1; no reliable D call. Trimming took 10 bases from V and 6 from J, leaving 10 bases between them. The length of the CDR3 is 11 residues. Germline V gives CDR1 MNHEY, CDR2 SMNVEV (reference sequence).

The V call is TRBV27, the J call TRBJ1-1; D uncertain. Trimming removed 2 bases from V and 0 bases from J, with 4 bases in between. Germline-derived CDR1 and CDR2 are MNHEY and SMNVEV (reference sequence). The CDR3 loop spans 13 amino acids. CDR3 coding DNA: TGTGCCAGCAGTTTAATGTTGAACACTGAAGCTTTCTTT. Encoded protein: CASSLMLNTEAFF.

This sequence joins TRBV28 and TRBJ1-1, with D perhaps matching TRBD1 (5 bases). Germline lookup yields CDR1 MDHEN and CDR2 SYDVKM. Trimming shortened V by 8 bases and J by 2 bases, and 21 bases separated the two germline ends. This CDR3 contains 16 residues. The CDR3 DNA reads TGTGCCAGCCAGATGTTAAGGTTGGGGGGTAACACTGAAGCTTTCTTT. This codes for CASQMLRLGGNTEAFF.

This clone was seen a handful of times. J is TRBJ2-7 and V is TRBV29-1, with TRBD1 identical over 8 bases. Trimming removed 6 bases from V and 12 bases from J; junction bases left unmatched: 13. Per germline, CDR1 SQVTM and CDR2 ANQGSEA. The CDR3 totals 12 residues. In nucleotides, the CDR3 is TGCAGCGTCGAGGGTGGGGCAGGGGGCCGGTACTTC. It encodes CSVEGGAGGRYF.

As DNA, the CDR3 is TGTGCCAGCAGTGAATTGGAGGGGGCCAACGTCCTGACTTTC. Protein product: CASSELEGANVLTF. J is TRBJ2-6 and V is TRBV25-1; no clear D. This CDR3 has 14 amino acids. Deletions cut 1 base from V and 4 bases from J, with 5 bases between. Per the germline V gene, CDR1 is MGHDK and CDR2 is SYGVNS.

The chain is built from TRBV29-1 and TRBJ2-1; D not certain. V shed 1 base and J shed 4 bases, with 8 bases lying between them. The length of the CDR3 is 13 residues. The germline gives CDR1 SQVTM, CDR2 ANQGSEA. The CDR3 coding sequence is TGCAGCGTTGAAGGGGAAAGTTACAATGAGCAGTTCTTC. It yields the protein CSVEGESYNEQFF.

The chain employs TRBV15 and TRBJ1-4; D gene ambiguous. V was trimmed by 0 bases and J by 8 bases, leaving 7 bases between them. Per the germline V gene, CDR1 is LNHNV and CDR2 is YYDKDF (reference sequence). The CDR3 runs to 13 residues. CDR3 DNA: TGTGCCACCAGCAGAGATCTTAGGGAAAAACTGTTTTTT. It translates to CATSRDLREKLFF.

Concerning this clone itself: The same CDR3 arises from other DNA sequences in this sample as well. The chain joins TRBV29-1 to TRBJ2-1, with 15 bases fitting TRBD2. Per germline, CDR1 SQVTM and CDR2 ANQGSEA. The CDR3 contains 16 residues. J gave up 0 bases and V 4 bases, and 1 base lay outside the gene matches. CDR3 loop: CSVGGLAGGSYNEQFF. The CDR3 DNA reads TGCAGCGTTGGGGGACTAGCGGGAGGCTCCTACAATGAGCAGTTCTTC.

This sequence joins TRBV6-5 and TRBJ2-5; D gene unclear. The CDR3 runs 12 residues. Trimming removed 6 bases at V and 7 bases at J, with 12 bases between. Germline CDR1 reads MNHEY; CDR2 reads SVGAGI. This chain's CDR3 is CASREPGGTQYF. The DNA of the CDR3 is TGTGCCAGCAGGGAACCCGGTGGGACCCAGTACTTC.

This chain uses TRBV30 with TRBJ2-2, with TRBD2 matching over 10 bases. The length of the CDR3 is 15 residues. Germline V gene data show CDR1 as GTSNPN and CDR2 as SVGIG (reference sequence). The V and J ends lost 4 bases and 1 base, in that order; junction bases with no gene match: 3. CDR3 nucleotide sequence: TGTGCCTGGACCCTAGCGGGGGTGAACACCGGGGAGCTGTTTTTT. Translated, it gives CAWTLAGVNTGELFF. Full variable domain (outside the CDR3, taken from reference TRBV30 and TRBJ2-2): SQTIHQWPATLVQPVGSPLSLECTVEGTSNPNLYWYRQAAGRGLQLLFYSVGIGQISSEVPQNLSASRPQDRQFILSSKKLLLSDSGFYLCAWTLAGVNTGELFFGEGSRLTVL.

This chain connects TRBV23-1 to TRBJ2-3; 9 positions match TRBD1. TRBV23-1 counts as an open reading frame of uncertain function. CDR3 length equals 17 residues. The CDR3 loop reads CDPWPRTGEGDTDTQYF. CDR3 nucleotide sequence: TGCGACCCTTGGCCCCGGACAGGGGAGGGAGACACAGATACGCAGTATTTT.

This clone was observed a few times. The J gene is TRBJ2-7, the V gene TRBV29-1; tentative D call: TRBD1 (7 bases). This CDR3 has 15 amino acids. Germline lookup yields CDR1 SQVTM and CDR2 ANQGSEA. V was shortened by 0 bases and J by 2 bases, with 14 bases between the two germline ends. CDR3 DNA: TGCAGCGTTGAAGATCGTGGCAGGGGGGCCTACGAGCAGTACTTC. It is translated as CSVEDRGRGAYEQYF.

A few counts support this clone. This rearrangement joins TRBV29-1 to TRBJ2-7, with 10 bases that match TRBD1. Per germline, CDR1 SQVTM and CDR2 ANQGSEA. The CDR3 has 14 residues. Trimming removed 6 bases from V and 4 bases from J; junction bases left unmatched: 9. The DNA of the CDR3 is TGCAGCGTGAGAGGGACAGGGGTCGGGTACGAGCAGTACTTC. It codes for CSVRGTGVGYEQYF.

The rearrangement joins TRBV5-1 to TRBJ2-6, with D tentatively TRBD1 or TRBD2 (5 bases each). Germline V CDR1 and CDR2: SGHRS, YFSETQ. The CDR3 extends over 14 amino acids. The V gene lost 6 bases and the J gene lost 0 bases, with 7 bases spanning the gap. CDR3 sequence: CASTGGSGANVLTF. The CDR3 DNA sequence: TGCGCCAGCACTGGGGGCTCTGGGGCCAACGTCCTGACTTTC.

V usage is TRBV7-9 and J usage is TRBJ1-5; D not certain. V shed 5 bases and J shed 3 bases, with 11 bases lying between them. The CDR3 sequence is 14 residues long. Germline V gene sequence: CDR1 SEHNR, CDR2 FQNEAQ (reference sequence). The chain's CDR3 is CASSAAGPNQPQHF. The DNA of the CDR3 is TGTGCCAGCAGCGCCGCAGGCCCCAATCAGCCCCAGCATTTT.

This chain connects TRBV9 to TRBJ1-1, with unresolved D. This CDR3 spans 14 amino acids. Germline CDR1 SGDLS, CDR2 YYNGEE. With 3 bases removed from V and 4 bases from J, the gap between germline ends came to 13 bases. CDR3 nucleotides: TGTGCCAGCAGCGCCGCCTCCGGGTTCACTGAAGCTTTCTTT. It yields the protein CASSAASGFTEAFF.